What follows are 7 T cell receptor beta chains derived from one specimen sequenced in a study of cytomegalovirus exposure and HLA in healthy donors. PCR was performed using 60 Vbeta and 13 Jbeta primers. Profiled with immunoSEQ multiplex PCR; TCRdb holds only in-frame clones, not every one. Counted here are under 200,000 clones, roughly 79% occurring once; the ten biggest clones make up about 1.3%. Source material: PBMCs. These TCRs come from a woman aged 50 to 65 in good health and CMV-seronegative.

This clone was observed a handful of times. V is TRBV7-2 and J is TRBJ2-3; 8 bases map to TRBD2. The V and J ends lost 2 bases and 6 bases, in that order; junction bases with no gene match: 7. Germline loops: CDR1 SGHTA, CDR2 FQGNSA. There are 15 residues in the CDR3. The CDR3 DNA reads TGTGCCAGCAGCTTATGGCGGGGGGTCCCGGATACGCAGTATTTT. Translation gives CASSLWRGVPDTQYF. Combining the CDR3 with reference TRBV7-2 and TRBJ2-3 gives the whole variable domain GAGVSQSPSNKVTEKGKDVELRCDPISGHTALYWYRQSLGQGLEFLIYFQGNSAPDKSGLPSDRFSAERTGGSVSTLTIQRTQQEDSAVYLCASSLWRGVPDTQYFGPGTRLTVL.

The rearrangement joins TRBV5-1 to TRBJ2-1, with 8 bases lining up with TRBD2. The trim removed 0 bases at V and 5 bases at J, leaving 4 bases unmatched. Germline assignment: CDR1 SGHRS and CDR2 YFSETQ. The CDR3 covers 15 residues. The CDR3 coding sequence is TGCGCCAGCAGCTTGGATCTAGCGGGCCACAATGAGCAGTTCTTC. Its translation: CASSLDLAGHNEQFF.

CDR3 sequence reads: CASRGQGLSSYEQYF. DNA of the CDR3: TGTGCCAGCAGGGGACAGGGACTGAGCTCCTACGAGCAGTACTTC. V usage is TRBV28 and J usage is TRBJ2-7; TRBD1 agrees at 9 bases. Trimming at V came to 6 bases and at J to 0 bases, leaving 6 bases not matched to a gene. Germline loops: CDR1 MDHEN, CDR2 SYDVKM. The CDR3 has 15 amino acids.

This clone was observed a few times. The chain joins TRBV7-2 to TRBJ2-7, with D possibly TRBD2 on 6 matching bases. Germline CDR1 reads SGHTA; CDR2 reads FQGNSA. V shed 4 bases and J shed 7 bases, with 20 bases lying between them. The CDR3 is made up of 15 amino acids. CDR3 sequence: CASSSVGSAAGEQYF. CDR3 coding DNA: TGTGCCAGCAGCTCGGTTGGCAGCGCGGCGGGAGAGCAGTACTTC.

This chain links TRBV4-3 with TRBJ1-4, with D perhaps matching TRBD1 (5 bases). Between the trimmed V and J ends, which lost 0 bases and 4 bases, there was a span of 9 bases. The CDR3 length is 15 residues. Germline V gives CDR1 LGHNA, CDR2 YSLEER. CDR3 protein: CASSQDRQGNEKLFF. Here the CDR3 DNA reads TGCGCCAGCAGCCAAGATCGGCAGGGTAATGAAAAACTGTTTTTT.

This clone has only one observation. The chain links TRBV28 to TRBJ1-3; TRBD1 matches at 7 bases. V lost 6 bases and J lost 4; bases outside the gene matches: 15. This CDR3 is 17 amino acids long. The V gene's germline CDR1 is MDHEN and CDR2 SYDVKM. CDR3: CASRIRQGTLRGNTIYF. The CDR3 region has the DNA TGTGCCAGCAGGATAAGACAGGGCACGCTGAGGGGAAACACCATATATTTT.

This chain uses TRBV4-2 with TRBJ1-4; TRBD1 matches 8 bases. V lost 5 bases to trimming and J lost 6 bases; unmatched junction nucleotides: 5. The length of the CDR3 is 14 residues. Germline V gene lookup returns CDR1 LGHNA and CDR2 YNFKEQ. The CDR3 loop is CASSRQGWDEKLFF. CDR3 DNA sequence: TGTGCCAGCAGCAGACAGGGGTGGGATGAAAAACTGTTTTTT.